A single sample gave rise to the 8 T cell receptor beta chains below, sequenced in a study of blood T cell repertoires in COVID-19. The assay was immunoSEQ multiplex PCR, and TCRdb's table has in-frame clones only and misses some. The sample consists of 200,000 to 300,000 clones, approximately 88% of them appearing once. Sequenced: PBMCs or T cells enriched from blood (not recorded which). The receptors originated from a middle-aged woman with acute COVID-19.

V and J are TRBV30 and TRBJ1-4; 7 nucleotides line up with TRBD1. Germline CDR1 is GTSNPN and CDR2 is SVGIG (reference sequence). The CDR3 has 14 residues. The J segment lost 5 bases and the V segment lost 2 bases, leaving 5 bases of the junction unmatched. The CDR3 bases are TGTGCCTGGAGTCAGGGCAGGGGGAATGAAAAACTGTTTTTT. This translates into CAWSQGRGNEKLFF.

Remarks on this clone: Mismatch with germline at one junction end may stem from a read error. This chain connects TRBV7-2 to TRBJ2-5; 14 bases map to TRBD2. CDR1 is SGHTA, CDR2 FQGNSA, per germline. The length of the CDR3 is 15 residues. The chain's CDR3 is CASSLSSGTSGSLNF. In nucleotides, the CDR3 is TGTGCCAGCAGCTTATCAAGCGGGACTAGCGGGAGTTTAAACTTC.

V and J are TRBV7-6 and TRBJ2-1; TRBD2 is a possible D gene (6 bases). This CDR3 is 16 amino acids long. V was pared by 5 bases and J by 9 bases, with 23 bases between. CDR1 is SGHVS, CDR2 FNYEAQ, per germline. CDR3 DNA: TGTGCCAGCAGCCGCCGGGCAAGGGAGGCCCCACGTGAGCAGTTCTTC. It yields the protein CASSRRAREAPREQFF.

The CDR3 is CASSETSGRTSTDTQYF. CDR3 nucleotides: TGCGCCAGCAGTGAGACTAGCGGGAGGACTAGCACAGATACGCAGTATTTT. The V gene is TRBV10-1, the J gene TRBJ2-3; 12 bases are shared with TRBD2. Germline V gene sequence: CDR1 WNHNN, CDR2 SYGVQD (reference sequence). V trimming: 2 bases; J trimming: 0 bases; junction bases outside the gene matches: 3. CDR3 size: 17 residues.

In this sample, this clone turned up a few times. One end of the junction does not line up with germline, which may come from a read error. The chain is built from TRBV3-1 (or the pseudogene TRBV3-2) and TRBJ2-2; maybe TRBD1 (5 bases). Germline loops: CDR1 LGHDT, CDR2 YNNKEL (reference sequence). This CDR3 contains 13 residues. The CDR3 protein is CASTQRGTGELFF. The CDR3 region has the DNA TGTGCCAGCACCCAAAGGGGAACCGGGGAGCTGTTTTTT.

This clone came up once. This rearrangement joins TRBV3-1 (or the pseudogene TRBV3-2) to TRBJ1-1, with TRBD1 identical over 8 bases. CDR3 length: 13 amino acids. Per the germline V gene, CDR1 is LGHDT and CDR2 is YNNKEL (reference sequence). Unmatched junction bases numbered 0, after V lost 0 bases and J lost 6 bases. The CDR3 bases are TGTGCCAGCAGCCAAGAGACAGGGGCTGAAGCTTTCTTT. Encoded protein: CASSQETGAEAFF.

This sequence joins TRBV7-2 and TRBJ1-2, with TRBD1 matching over 8 bases. From germline, CDR1 is SGHTA and CDR2 FQGNSA. Trimming at V came to 3 bases and at J to 0 bases, leaving 3 bases not matched to a gene. This CDR3 region has 15 residues. The CDR3 here is CASSFGQGANYGYTF. For the CDR3, the DNA is TGTGCCAGCAGCTTCGGACAGGGAGCTAACTATGGCTACACCTTC.

The rearrangement joins TRBV5-1 to TRBJ2-2; 7 nucleotides match TRBD2. J gave up 5 bases and V 4 bases, and 2 bases lay outside the gene matches. CDR3 length: 13 residues. Germline V gene sequence: CDR1 SGHRS, CDR2 YFSETQ. The CDR3 sequence: CASSVGGTGELFF. The CDR3 region has the DNA TGCGCCAGCAGCGTGGGAGGGACCGGGGAGCTGTTTTTT.